Sequencing of this TCR beta chain was carried out in a study of cytomegalovirus exposure and HLA in healthy donors. Study as a whole: In a previous analysis, around 110 million unique TCR beta sequences were found from 170 million or so T cells.

60 Vbeta and 13 Jbeta primers were used in PCR. TCRdb's copy holds only in-frame clones and misses some; the assay was immunoSEQ multiplex PCR. The sample carries about 190,000 clones, almost 80% recorded once. Germline CDR1 KGHSH, CDR2 LQKENI. The CDR3 extends over 13 amino acids. The ends were cut back, 3 bases at V and 0 bases at J, with 6 bases in the middle. The chain employs TRBV18 and TRBJ2-7; D uncertain. The sequenced material came from PBMCs. This TCR derives from a woman aged 18-29 years in good health and CMV-seronegative. CDR3 nucleotide sequence: TGTGCCAGCTCACCCCCTAGCTCCTACGAGCAGTACTTC. Translating gives CASSPPSSYEQYF.